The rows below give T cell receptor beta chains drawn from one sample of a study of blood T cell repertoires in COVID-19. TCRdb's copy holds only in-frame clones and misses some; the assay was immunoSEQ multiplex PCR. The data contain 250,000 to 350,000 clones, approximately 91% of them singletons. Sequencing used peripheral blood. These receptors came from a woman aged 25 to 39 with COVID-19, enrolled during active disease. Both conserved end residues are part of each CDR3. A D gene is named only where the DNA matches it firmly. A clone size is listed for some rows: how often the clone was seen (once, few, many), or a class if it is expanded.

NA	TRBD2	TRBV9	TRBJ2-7	CASSVDGTSGIYEQYF	TGTGCCAGCAGCGTAGACGGGACTAGCGGGATCTACGAGCAGTACTTC
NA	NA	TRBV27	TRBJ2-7	CASSLGPGWGGEQYF	TGTGCCAGCAGTTTGGGGCCAGGGTGGGGAGGCGAGCAGTACTTC
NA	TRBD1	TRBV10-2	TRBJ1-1	CASSAQGAGTEAFF	TGCGCCAGCAGCGCCCAGGGGGCCGGCACTGAAGCTTTCTTT
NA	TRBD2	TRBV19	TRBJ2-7	CASGGGTANYPRPFKSSYEQYF	TGTGCCAGTGGGGGGGGGACGGCTAACTACCCCCGTCCCTTTAAAAGCTCCTACGAGCAGTACTTC
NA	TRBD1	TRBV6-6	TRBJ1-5	CASSLLWTGEDNQPQHF	TGTGCCAGCAGTCTTCTTTGGACAGGCGAGGACAATCAGCCCCAGCATTTT
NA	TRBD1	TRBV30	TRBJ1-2	CAWDPGTGEGYTF	TGTGCCTGGGACCCCGGGACAGGGGAAGGCTACACCTTC
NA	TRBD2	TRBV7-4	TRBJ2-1	CASSPGPLAGGNEQFF	TGTGCCAGCAGCCCAGGCCCGCTAGCGGGAGGGAATGAGCAGTTCTTC
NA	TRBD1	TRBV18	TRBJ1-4	CASSSTGANEKLFF	TGTGCCAGCTCGTCGACAGGGGCAAATGAAAAACTGTTTTTT
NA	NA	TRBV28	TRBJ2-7	CASSKYYEQYF	TGTGCCAGCAGTAAATACTACGAGCAGTACTTC
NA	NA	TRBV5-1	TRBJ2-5	CASSTKETQYF	TGCGCCAGCAGCACAAAAGAGACCCAGTACTTC
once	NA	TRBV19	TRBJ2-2	CASSIQGGGTGELFF	TGTGCCAGTAGTATCCAAGGGGGGGGCACCGGGGAGCTGTTTTTT
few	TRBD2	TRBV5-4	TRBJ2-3	CASTGLAGVRTDTQYF	TGTGCCAGCACAGGATTAGCGGGAGTAAGGACAGATACGCAGTATTTT
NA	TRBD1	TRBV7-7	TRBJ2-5	CASSLGTGGPGETQYF	TGTGCTAGCAGCTTGGGGACAGGAGGGCCTGGGGAGACCCAGTACTTC
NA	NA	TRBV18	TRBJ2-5	CASSPLHRDIFETQYF	TGTGCCAGCTCACCCCTCCACCGGGACATTTTTGAGACCCAGTACTTC
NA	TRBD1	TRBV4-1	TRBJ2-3	CASSPFGTGGNIDTQYF	TGCGCCAGCAGCCCCTTCGGAACAGGGGGTAATATAGATACGCAGTATTTT